This T cell receptor (beta chain) was captured in a study of OX40 agonist ivuxolimab in advanced cancers. Findings of the study overall: CD8+ T cells averaged more expanded clones than CD4+.

Repertoires were generated with immunoSEQ multiplex PCR, while TCRdb's copy carries only in-frame clones and drops some. This table has around 76,000 clones, roughly 88% appearing once. As for this clone: Its antigen is unknown.

The sequencing used CD4+ or CD8+ T cells sorted from blood, collected in a trial of the OX40 agonist ivuxolimab. The sequence was obtained from an adult with an advanced solid tumor such as melanoma, head and neck, liver or kidney cancer.

The CDR3 DNA follows: TGTGCCAGCAGCCCGTTCTACAGCCGCTCTAGCACAGATACGCAGTATTTT. Its protein is CASSPFYSRSSTDTQYF. This rearrangement joins TRBV11-2 to TRBJ2-3, with D uncertain. Trimming stripped 5 bases from V and 0 bases from J, with 18 bases between. The CDR3 has 17 amino acids. The germline V gene encodes CDR1 SGHAT and CDR2 FQNNGV.